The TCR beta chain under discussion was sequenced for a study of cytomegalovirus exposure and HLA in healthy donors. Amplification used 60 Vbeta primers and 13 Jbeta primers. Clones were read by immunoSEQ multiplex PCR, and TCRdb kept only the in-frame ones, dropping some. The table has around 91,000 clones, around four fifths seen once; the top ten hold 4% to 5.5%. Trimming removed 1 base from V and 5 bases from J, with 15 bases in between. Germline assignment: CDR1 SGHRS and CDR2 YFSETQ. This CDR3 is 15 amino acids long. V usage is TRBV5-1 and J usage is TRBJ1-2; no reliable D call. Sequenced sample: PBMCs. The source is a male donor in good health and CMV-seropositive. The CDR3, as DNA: TGCGCCAGCAGCTTGCTATCTTCCCCAGCGTATGGCTACACCTTC. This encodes CASSLLSSPAYGYTF.